The 16 T cell receptor beta chains below come from one sample, sequenced in a study of blood T cell repertoires in COVID-19 (dated by TCRdb to about 2020). The library was prepared using the immunoSEQ multiplex PCR assay. This is the immuneACCESS table as TCRdb keeps it, with only in-frame sequences that have V and J called. A part of the clones is gone; compared with another copy, unresolved V genes explain less than half, and the rest is unexplained. For this sample the table gives around 370,000 clones, of which around nine tenths were detected only once. More than 3% of the sample is in the top ten clones. The sample was peripheral blood. The receptor source for this set is a woman under 30 who had recovered from COVID-19.

This clone was counted only a few times. This CDR3 is also generated by other DNA sequences in the sample. The chain joins TRBV29-1 to TRBJ1-5; 7 nucleotides match TRBD1. Germline V lookup: CDR1 SQVTM, CDR2 ANQGSEA. This CDR3 is 12 amino acids long. V lost 6 bases, J lost 2 bases, and 1 base stayed unmatched. For the CDR3, the DNA is TGCAGCGTAGGGACAGGCAATCAGCCCCAGCATTTT. Protein sequence: CSVGTGNQPQHF.

The V gene is TRBV6-5, the J gene TRBJ2-1; 9 positions match TRBD2. The V gene end was trimmed by 3 bases and the J gene end by 9 bases; junction bases not matched to a gene: 6. Germline CDR1 is MNHEY and CDR2 is SVGAGI. This CDR3 region has 14 residues. The CDR3 nucleotides read TGTGCCAGCAGTTATGCTAGCGGGGACATTGAGCAGTTCTTC. Translation gives CASSYASGDIEQFF.

The chain recombines TRBV6-5 with TRBJ2-3; TRBD2 is a possible D gene (6 bases). V lost 2 bases, J lost 2 bases, and 11 bases lay in between. Germline V gene sequence: CDR1 MNHEY, CDR2 SVGAGI. CDR3 length: 15 residues. The CDR3 bases are TGTGCCAGCAGTTACATCGGGGGAACCACAGATACGCAGTATTTT. Its protein product is CASSYIGGTTDTQYF.

The chain uses TRBV10-2 and TRBJ2-5, with D perhaps matching TRBD2 (6 bases). The V end lost 2 bases, the J end lost 2 bases, and 6 bases lay between the germline ends. CDR3 length: 13 residues. Germline CDR1 and CDR2: WSHSY and SAAADI. CDR3 amino acids: CASSEGLQETQYF. CDR3 DNA: TGCGCCAGCAGTGAGGGACTACAAGAGACCCAGTACTTC.

The genes are TRBV19 and TRBJ2-2, with a weak D call TRBD2 (5 bases). The CDR3 spans 15 residues. Trimming shortened V by 4 bases and J by 5 bases, and 14 bases separated the two germline ends. Germline V CDR1 and CDR2: LNHDA, SQIVND (reference sequence). The CDR3 spells CASSTVSSGTGELFF. In nucleotides, the CDR3 is TGTGCCAGTAGTACTGTCTCATCGGGAACCGGGGAGCTGTTTTTT.

This clone was found once. The chain carries TRBV11-2 and TRBJ2-7, with 13 bases matching TRBD2. This CDR3 is built from 15 residues. V lost 1 base to trimming and J lost 4 bases; unmatched junction nucleotides: 1. CDR1 and CDR2 from the germline V gene are SGHAT and FQNNGV. Written as DNA, the CDR3 is TGTGCCAGCAGCTTAGGACTAGCGGGAGGATACGAGCAGTACGTC. Protein sequence: CASSLGLAGGYEQYV.

The chain couples TRBV27 to TRBJ1-4; D unclear. Germline V gene data show CDR1 as MNHEY and CDR2 as SMNVEV (reference sequence). Trimming pared 3 bases from V and 7 bases from J, leaving 12 bases between. The CDR3 covers 14 residues. As DNA, the CDR3 is TGTGCCAGCAGTTTCAGAGGGTGGGGTGAAAAACTGTTTTTT. Its protein is CASSFRGWGEKLFF.

The chain carries TRBV29-1 and TRBJ2-5; 9 bases align to TRBD2. The CDR3 extends over 12 amino acids. The junction had 1 base not matched to a gene; V was cut back by 4 bases and J by 4 bases. Per germline, CDR1 SQVTM and CDR2 ANQGSEA. CDR3 DNA sequence: TGCAGCGTTGGAGCGGGGGGAGAGACCCAGTACTTC. It yields the protein CSVGAGGETQYF. The full variable domain, with the rest looked up from reference TRBV29-1 and TRBJ2-5, is SAVISQKPSRDICQRGTSLTIQCQVDSQVTMMFWYRQQPGQSLTLIATANQGSEATYESGFVIDKFPISRPNLTFSTLTVSNMSPEDSSIYLCSVGAGGETQYFGPGTRLLVL.

The chain combines TRBV19 with TRBJ1-1; no reliable D call. Trimming took 6 bases from V and 5 from J, leaving 16 bases between them. Germline CDR1 LNHDA, CDR2 SQIVND (reference sequence). This CDR3 has 14 amino acids. The CDR3 reads CASSPTSRGTEAFF. CDR3 in DNA: TGTGCCAGTAGCCCCACATCAAGAGGGACTGAAGCTTTCTTT.

V usage is TRBV6-2 or TRBV6-3 and J usage is TRBJ2-1, with 9 positions matching TRBD2. Germline V CDR1 and CDR2: MNHEY, SVGEGT. V trimming: 2 bases; J trimming: 7 bases; junction bases outside the gene matches: 15. This CDR3 is built from 18 residues. DNA for the CDR3: TGTGCCAGCAGTTACCACGCCGCCCCGGGACTAGCTCGGAATGAGCAGTTCTTC. The encoded protein is CASSYHAAPGLARNEQFF.

This clone was observed once. V and J are TRBV6-4 and TRBJ2-3; TRBD1 is a possible D gene (6 bases). V was pared by 6 bases and J by 6 bases, with 16 bases between. The CDR3 is 14 amino acids. CDR1 is MRHNA, CDR2 SNTAGT, per germline. The CDR3 DNA reads TGTGCCAGCAGCCGACAGGCAGGACCCGATACGCAGTATTTT. Residues: CASSRQAGPDTQYF.

The chain employs TRBV27 and TRBJ2-3; 8 bases agree with TRBD2. Trimming cost V 3 bases and J 8 bases; bases outside gene matches: 4. From germline, CDR1 is MNHEY and CDR2 SMNVEV (reference sequence). CDR3 length: 13 amino acids. Written as DNA, the CDR3 is TGTGCCAGCAGTTTTTTCGCGGGAGGTACGCAGTATTTT. It specifies CASSFFAGGTQYF.

The rearrangement joins TRBV4-3 to TRBJ1-2, with D hard to call. Germline CDR1 LGHNA, CDR2 YSLEER. V was trimmed by 3 bases and J by 0 bases, leaving 8 bases between them. The CDR3 has 14 residues. Here the CDR3 DNA reads TGCGCCAGCAGCCAGTCGGGAGCTAACTATGGCTACACCTTC. Translating gives CASSQSGANYGYTF.

The chain uses TRBV5-1 and TRBJ1-1; 10 bases match TRBD1. Germline V gene data show CDR1 as SGHRS and CDR2 as YFSETQ. Losses at the gene ends were 4 bases for V and 5 bases for J; bases not matched to a gene: 11. There are 16 residues in the CDR3. The CDR3 DNA is TGCGCCAGCAGCCCCGGACAGGGGGTAGGGGTTACTGAAGCTTTCTTT. It encodes CASSPGQGVGVTEAFF.

This clone occurred once. The gene calls are TRBV7-2 and TRBJ2-2; possibly TRBD1 for D (5 bases). The CDR3 is 16 residues long. V was cut by 2 bases and J by 3 bases, with 13 bases left in between. Germline-derived CDR1 and CDR2 are SGHTA and FQGNSA. CDR3 nucleotide sequence: TGTGCCAGCAGCTTATCGCCTAGGACACACACCGGGGAGCTGTTTTTT. This gives the protein CASSLSPRTHTGELFF.

The rearrangement uses TRBV18 and TRBJ1-1, with TRBD1 as a possible D gene (5 bases). The length of the CDR3 is 15 residues. The germline gives CDR1 KGHSH, CDR2 LQKENI. The V end was cut by 1 base, the J end by 5 bases, with 14 bases between. CDR3 bases: TGTGCCAGCTCACCACGAGGGGCGCGGGGAACTGAAGCTTTCTTT. Translating it yields CASSPRGARGTEAFF.